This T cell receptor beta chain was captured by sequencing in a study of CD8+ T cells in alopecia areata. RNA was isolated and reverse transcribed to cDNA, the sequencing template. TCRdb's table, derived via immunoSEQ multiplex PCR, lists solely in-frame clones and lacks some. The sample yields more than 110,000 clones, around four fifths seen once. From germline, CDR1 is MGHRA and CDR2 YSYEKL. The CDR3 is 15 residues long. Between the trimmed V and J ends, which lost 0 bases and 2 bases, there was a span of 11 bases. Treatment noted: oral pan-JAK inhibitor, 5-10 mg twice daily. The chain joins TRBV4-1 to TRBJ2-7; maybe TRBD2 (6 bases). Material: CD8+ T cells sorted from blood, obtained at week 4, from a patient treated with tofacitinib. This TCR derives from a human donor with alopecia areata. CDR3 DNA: TGCGCCAGCAGCCAAGAGGAGCGGGCCCCCTACGAGCAGTACTTC. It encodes CASSQEERAPYEQYF.